Following are 14 T cell receptor beta chains from one sample sequenced in a study of molecular identifiers for immune sequencing clone quantification. Via MiXCR, TCRdb re-called the PCR reads, giving one row per CDR3 protein. The top ten clones hold 0.74% of a sample with around 300,000 distinct CDR3 sequences, 24% of them seen once. The sample taken for sequencing was naive CD8+ T cells from blood, with Jurkat cell RNA spiked in. Noted subset: FACS-sorted CD8+CD4-CCR7+CD45RA+ naive T cells. These receptors were taken from a human donor in good health. Some libraries in this study had Jurkat cell RNA spiked in.

This clonotype occurred a few times. The genes are TRBV6-6 and TRBJ1-5; unclear D gene. The CDR3 has 16 residues. CDR1 and CDR2 (germline): MNHNY, SVGAGI (reference sequence). V lost 4 bases and J 3 bases, leaving 16 bases between the germline ends. CDR3 DNA: TGTGCCAGCAGTTCCACTGGTAGTATCTTCAATCAGCCCCAGCATTTT. Translation: CASSSTGSIFNQPQHF.

CDR3 DNA sequence: TGTGCCAGCGGGGACAGGGCCCGGGAAGATACGCAGTATTTT. Translating gives CASGDRAREDTQYF. The chain uses TRBV12-3 or TRBV12-4 and TRBJ2-3, with 9 bases that match TRBD1. The CDR3 is 14 residues long. Trimming cost V 8 bases and J 5 bases; bases outside gene matches: 8.

The chain employs TRBV4-3 and TRBJ2-7; D perhaps matches TRBD1 (6 bases). The CDR3 is 14 amino acids. The germline V and J ends were trimmed by 4 bases and 1 base, with 11 bases remaining between them. The germline gives CDR1 LGHNA, CDR2 YSLEER. CDR3 sequence: CASSLGTRSYEQYF. In nucleotides, the CDR3 is TGCGCCAGCAGCCTGGGGACAAGGTCCTACGAGCAGTACTTC.

With respect to this clonotype: The CDR3 carries no conserved terminal phenylalanine or tryptophan, so it likely arises from a read error. The V and J genes are TRBV7-2 and TRBJ2-4; 8 bases match TRBD1. The CDR3 consists of 14 residues. Germline V lookup: CDR1 SGHTA, CDR2 FQGNSA. The CDR3 nucleotides are TGTGCCAGCTGCTTAGCAGGGGGCGTAAACATTCAGTACCTC. Residues: CASCLAGGVNIQYL.

The genes are TRBV4-3 and TRBJ2-7; 10 bases match TRBD2. The length of the CDR3 is 16 residues. Germline V gives CDR1 LGHNA, CDR2 YSLEER. V shed 0 bases, J shed 3 bases, and the junction held 5 bases outside the gene matches. The CDR3 DNA reads as TGCGCCAGCAGCCAAGATAGGACTAGCGGAAACTACGAGCAGTACTTC. This translates into CASSQDRTSGNYEQYF.

On this clonotype itself: It may be a read error: a sequence one base away is much more abundant. The chain carries TRBV30 and TRBJ1-2; 7 positions agree with TRBD1. CDR1 and CDR2 from the germline V gene are GTSNPN and SVGIG (reference sequence). CDR3 length equals 11 residues. CDR3 sequence reads: CAHRDSSGYAF. CDR3 DNA sequence: TGTGCCCATAGGGACAGCTCTGGCTACGCCTTC. The variable domain in full, with the rest retrieved from reference TRBV30 and TRBJ1-2, is SQTIHQWPATLVQPVGSPLSLECTVEGTSNPNLYWYRQAAGRGLQLLFYSVGIGQISSEVPQNLSASRPQDRQFILSSKKLLLSDSGFYLCAHRDSSGYAFGSGTRLTVV.

This clonotype is a singleton in its sample. The CDR3 carries no conserved terminal phenylalanine or tryptophan, so it likely arises from a read error. The CDR3 nucleotides read TGTGCCAGCAGTAGACAGGGGGTAGACACCGGGGAGCTGTTTCTT. Amino acid sequence: CASSRQGVDTGELFL. The chain has TRBV6-5 and TRBJ2-2; 9 bases agree with TRBD1. The CDR3 sequence is 15 residues long. Germline trimming cut 5 bases from V and 3 bases from J; bases unmatched to any gene: 4. Per germline, CDR1 MNHEY and CDR2 SVGAGI.

Comments on this clonotype: The conserved closing phenylalanine or tryptophan is absent in this CDR3, likely reflecting a read error. This sequence joins TRBV7-9 and TRBJ2-7; a weak D match, TRBD1 (5 bases). Trimming took off 4 bases at V and 4 bases at J, with 17 bases between the two ends. Germline loops: CDR1 SEHNR, CDR2 FQNEAQ (reference sequence). This CDR3 has 15 amino acids. The CDR3 DNA follows: TGTGCCAGCAGCTATGATGTTGGGGCCGCGTACGAGCAGTACTCC. Translation: CASSYDVGAAYEQYS.

The table lists this clonotype with many counts. The chain carries TRBV7-2 and TRBJ2-7; TRBD1 aligns across 9 bases. The CDR3 runs to 16 residues. Trimming took 2 bases from V and 3 from J; bases not matched to a gene: 8. Germline V gene sequence: CDR1 SGHTA, CDR2 FQGNSA. CDR3 in DNA: TGTGCCAGCAGCTTAACCCGACCGGGACAGGGCTACGAGCAGTACTTC. Translating it yields CASSLTRPGQGYEQYF. The complete variable domain, with remaining parts taken from reference TRBV7-2 and TRBJ2-7, reads GAGVSQSPSNKVTEKGKDVELRCDPISGHTALYWYRQSLGQGLEFLIYFQGNSAPDKSGLPSDRFSAERTGGSVSTLTIQRTQQEDSAVYLCASSLTRPGQGYEQYFGPGTRLTVT.

V is TRBV7-9 and J is TRBJ1-2; D call uncertain. CDR1 is SEHNR and CDR2 is FQNEAQ in the germline V gene (reference sequence). Between the trimmed V and J ends, which lost 2 bases and 7 bases, there was a span of 14 bases. The CDR3 has 14 residues. The CDR3 region is CASSLSGQLIGYTF. The CDR3 nucleotides read TGTGCCAGCAGCTTATCAGGCCAACTTATTGGCTACACCTTC. Supplemented by reference TRBV7-9 and TRBJ1-2, the full variable domain reads DTGVSQNPRHKITKRGQNVTFRCDPISEHNRLYWYRQTLGQGPEFLTYFQNEAQLEKSRLLSDRFSAERPKGSFSTLEIQRTEQGDSAMYLCASSLSGQLIGYTFGSGTRLTVV.

With regard to this clonotype: This could be a read error, since a much larger clone is one nucleotide away. This chain connects TRBV30 to TRBJ2-7; D is perhaps TRBD2 (5 bases). CDR3 length: 13 amino acids. Germline V lookup: CDR1 GTSNPN, CDR2 SVGIG (reference sequence). V dropped 3 bases and J dropped 2 bases, with 11 bases sitting between them. The CDR3 DNA sequence: TGTGCCTGGAGCCCCGGGGTGGCCTACGAGCAGTACTTC. Protein: CAWSPGVAYEQYF.

The table lists this clonotype with many counts. The chain is built from TRBV20-1 and TRBJ2-3, with 8 bases that match TRBD2. Germline V gene lookup returns CDR1 DFQATT and CDR2 SNEGSKA (reference sequence). This CDR3 region has 16 residues. The junction had 10 bases not matched to a gene; V was cut back by 0 bases and J by 5 bases. The CDR3 DNA is TGCAGTGCTAGAGATTTCCGGGAGGGCCCGATAGATACGCAGTATTTT. It codes for CSARDFREGPIDTQYF.

In this sample, this clonotype turned up many times. The J gene is TRBJ2-2, the V gene TRBV4-1, with 7 bases aligning to TRBD2. V gave up 4 bases and J gave up 3 bases; unmatched junction bases: 2. Germline assignment: CDR1 MGHRA and CDR2 YSYEKL. The CDR3 spans 14 residues. The CDR3 DNA reads as TGCGCCAGCAGCCTTGGACTAGACACCGGGGAGCTGTTTTTT. Translated, it gives CASSLGLDTGELFF.

About this clonotype: Being one base from a much bigger clone, this may be a read error. No conserved phenylalanine or tryptophan ends this CDR3, so it is likely a read error. V usage is TRBV14 and J usage is TRBJ2-7, with 11 bases fitting TRBD2. The junction had 10 bases not matched to a gene; V was cut back by 3 bases and J by 3 bases. From germline, CDR1 is SGHDN and CDR2 FVKESK. This CDR3 is built from 17 residues. DNA of the CDR3: TGTGCCAGCAGCCAGGCTAGCGGGGGGCCGCTTAACTACGAGCAGTACCTC. As protein: CASSQASGGPLNYEQYL.